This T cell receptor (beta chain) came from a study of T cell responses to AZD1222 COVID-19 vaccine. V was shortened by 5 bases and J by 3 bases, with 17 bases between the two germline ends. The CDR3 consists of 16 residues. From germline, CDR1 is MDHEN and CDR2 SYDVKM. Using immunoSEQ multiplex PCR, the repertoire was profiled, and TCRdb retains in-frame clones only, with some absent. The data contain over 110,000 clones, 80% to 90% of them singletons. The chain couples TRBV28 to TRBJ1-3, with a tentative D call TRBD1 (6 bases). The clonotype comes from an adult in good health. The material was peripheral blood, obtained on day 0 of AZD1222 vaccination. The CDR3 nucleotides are TGTGCCAGCAGTCTTCCACAGGGACCAAATGGAAACACCATATATTTT. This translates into CASSLPQGPNGNTIYF.